The entry below gives a single T cell receptor (beta chain) sequence along with its context. Its cognate antigen is unknown. Generated by immunoSEQ multiplex PCR, the TCRdb table keeps only in-frame clones and is missing some. The sample records about 97,000 clones, around 89% being singletons. This sample is drawn from a study of T cell responses to AZD1222 COVID-19 vaccine. Study-wide results and limits: Per reports, nearly half of all spike-specific TCRs target regions that are unmutated in variants. CD4 TCRs covered the whole spike, strongest at regions 160-218 and 743-854. Just six AZD1222 recipients were seropositive at baseline. There were mostly white British donors and more females than males, and clonal diversity was possibly underestimated.

CDR3 size: 15 residues. CDR1 MNHEY and CDR2 SVGAGI come from the germline V gene. The V end lost 0 bases, the J end lost 7 bases, and 13 bases lay between the germline ends. The specimen comprised peripheral blood, sampled on day 0 of AZD1222 vaccination. The TCR comes from an adult in good health. V is TRBV6-5 and J is TRBJ1-5; D gene uncertain. The CDR3: CASSYSKNSYQPQHF. Written as DNA, the CDR3 is TGTGCCAGCAGTTACTCTAAAAACTCGTACCAGCCCCAGCATTTT.